This TCR beta chain was documented in a study of blood T cell repertoires in COVID-19. The wider study: Samples of COVID-19 (acute and convalescent) were obtained from the United States, Italy and Spain. From T cells, B-cell-depleted T cells, or PBMCs came the material, which was cDNA or gDNA.

Original data processing: Scientists estimated how many nucleated cells there were by amplifying reference gene primers. The data were produced by immunoSEQ multiplex PCR, yet TCRdb's version contains in-frame clones alone and is incomplete. The V and J calls and the clone size are those of that table, but D and trimming were determined from the DNA. The table includes 100,000 to 150,000 clones, 70% to 75% detected once. The germline CDR1 and CDR2 sequences are SGHRS and YFSETQ. Deletions cut 4 bases from V and 5 bases from J, with 12 bases between. This CDR3 spans 14 amino acids. This clone was detected only once. Seattle patients were enrolled during active infection and followed longitudinally.

The clonotype comes from an elderly man with COVID-19, enrolled during active disease. The V and J genes are TRBV5-1 and TRBJ1-4; D is perhaps TRBD1 (5 bases). The sample was peripheral blood. The DNA for the CDR3 is TGCGCCAGCAGCCCTAGACAGACAAATGAAAAACTGTTTTTT. Translating gives CASSPRQTNEKLFF.